Listed here are 28 T cell receptor beta chains from one sample, sequenced in a study of cytomegalovirus exposure and HLA in healthy donors. The study ran its PCR with 60 Vbeta and 13 Jbeta primers. Measured with immunoSEQ multiplex PCR; TCRdb has only the in-frame clones, and not every one. This sample has 110,000 or so clones; 76% occur once, and the top ten carry about 8%. Sequences were obtained from PBMCs. All receptors derive from a woman in her fifties or sixties in good health and CMV-seropositive.

This chain connects TRBV9 to TRBJ2-1; TRBD2 matches at 12 bases. The germline CDR1 and CDR2 sequences are SGDLS and YYNGEE. The junction had 5 bases not matched to a gene; V was cut back by 4 bases and J by 0 bases. This CDR3 region has 17 residues. CDR3 sequence: CASSSATSGSSYNEQFF. The CDR3 coding sequence is TGTGCCAGCAGCTCCGCGACTAGCGGGAGCTCCTACAATGAGCAGTTCTTC.

The sample holds one count of this clone. V gene TRBV27 combines with J gene TRBJ2-7; D may be TRBD1 (5 bases). The V end lost 8 bases, the J end lost 1 base, and 9 bases lay between the germline ends. This CDR3 is built from 12 residues. CDR1 is MNHEY, CDR2 SMNVEV, per germline (reference sequence). CDR3 amino acids: CASHRNSYEQYF. CDR3 sequence (DNA): TGTGCCAGCCACAGGAATTCCTACGAGCAGTACTTC.

The genes are TRBV29-1 and TRBJ2-3, with 11 bases identical to TRBD2. The V gene end was trimmed by 4 bases and the J gene end by 0 bases; junction bases not matched to a gene: 3. CDR3 length: 15 amino acids. Germline V gene data show CDR1 as SQVTM and CDR2 as ANQGSEA. This chain's CDR3 is CSVGTSGGSTDTQYF. CDR3 sequence (DNA): TGCAGCGTTGGAACTAGCGGGGGTAGCACAGATACGCAGTATTTT.

This clone was recorded only once. The rearrangement joins TRBV25-1 to TRBJ2-7, with a tentative D call TRBD1 (5 bases). Trimming shortened V by 5 bases and J by 6 bases, and 14 bases separated the two germline ends. Germline loops: CDR1 MGHDK, CDR2 SYGVNS. This CDR3 region has 13 residues. The DNA of the CDR3 is TGTGCCAGCAGTAAGGACCTTAGGGGCGAGCAGTACTTC. Amino acid sequence: CASSKDLRGEQYF.

The J gene is TRBJ2-1, the V gene TRBV11-3, with D tentatively TRBD2 (5 bases). Looked up from germline, CDR1 is SGHNT and CDR2 is YENEEA. The V gene lost 1 base and the J gene lost 5 bases, with 6 bases spanning the gap. There are 13 residues in the CDR3. The CDR3, as DNA: TGTGCCAGCAGCTTAGCCGGGGACAATGAGCAGTTCTTC. It yields the protein CASSLAGDNEQFF.

The chain links TRBV7-9 to TRBJ2-7; 7 bases are shared with TRBD1. V lost 5 bases and J lost 5; bases outside the gene matches: 12. Germline V gives CDR1 SEHNR, CDR2 FQNEAQ (reference sequence). The length of the CDR3 is 15 residues. CDR3 sequence reads: CASSPSDREGNEQYF. Here the CDR3 DNA reads TGTGCCAGCAGCCCAAGCGACAGGGAAGGAAACGAGCAGTACTTC.

The rearrangement uses TRBV25-1 and TRBJ1-2; D remains unclear. V lost 0 bases, J lost 2 bases, and 7 bases lay in between. CDR3 size: 14 residues. Germline lookup yields CDR1 MGHDK and CDR2 SYGVNS. The CDR3 DNA is TGTGCCAGCAGTGAATATTTACAGAACTATGGCTACACCTTC. Residues: CASSEYLQNYGYTF.

The genes are TRBV11-2 and TRBJ2-2; 11 nucleotides match TRBD2. The CDR3 is 18 residues long. The ends lost 1 base at V and 2 bases at J; junction bases unmatched: 6. CDR1 and CDR2 from the germline V gene are SGHAT and FQNNGV. The CDR3 spells CASSLGGSGRVNTGELFF. The CDR3 DNA is TGTGCCAGCAGCTTAGGAGGTAGCGGGAGGGTTAACACCGGGGAGCTGTTTTTT.

CDR3 amino acids: CASSPGWRVNTEAFF. CDR3 nucleotides: TGCGCCAGCAGCCCCGGGTGGAGGGTTAACACTGAAGCTTTCTTT. The rearrangement joins TRBV5-1 to TRBJ1-1; D uncertain. Looked up from germline, CDR1 is SGHRS and CDR2 is YFSETQ. The CDR3 totals 15 residues. Trimming stripped 4 bases from V and 2 bases from J, with 15 bases between.

V and J are TRBV6-1 and TRBJ1-5; 11 bases agree with TRBD1. Trimming removed 6 bases from V and 7 bases from J; junction bases left unmatched: 5. CDR3 size: 14 residues. Germline loops: CDR1 MNHNS, CDR2 SASEGT. The CDR3 DNA follows: TGTGCCAGCAGCAGGGGGACAGGGGGACAGCCCCAGCATTTT. Amino acid sequence: CASSRGTGGQPQHF.

Regarding this clone: Different DNA sequences within this sample yield the same CDR3. The rearrangement joins TRBV6-5 to TRBJ1-2, with TRBD1 matching over 7 bases. CDR1 is MNHEY, CDR2 SVGAGI, per germline. CDR3 length: 14 amino acids. V shed 0 bases and J 4 bases; nucleotides not matched to a gene: 2. DNA of the CDR3: TGTGCCAGCAGTTACTCGCGGGACAGCTATGGCTACACCTTC. Its protein is CASSYSRDSYGYTF.

There are a few counts of this clone. V usage is TRBV7-8 and J usage is TRBJ1-2; no clear D gene. The CDR3 extends over 14 amino acids. Germline CDR1 SGHVS, CDR2 FQNEAQ. V was clipped by 4 bases and J by 8 bases, with 17 bases between them. The CDR3 bases are TGTGCCAGCAGCTCGGTTCAGGCCGTAAACGGCTACACCTTC. It specifies CASSSVQAVNGYTF.

This clone has only one observation. V usage is TRBV18 and J usage is TRBJ2-1; 9 positions match TRBD1. The ends lost 4 bases at V and 7 bases at J; junction bases unmatched: 5. Germline V gene sequence: CDR1 KGHSH, CDR2 LQKENI. The length of the CDR3 is 14 residues. As DNA, the CDR3 is TGTGCCAGCTCACTACAGGGGGCCGAGAATGAGCAGTTCTTC. Encoded protein: CASSLQGAENEQFF.

The chain links TRBV6-6 to TRBJ2-5, with 12 bases matching TRBD1. This CDR3 comprises 13 residues. Germline V gene sequence: CDR1 MNHNY, CDR2 SVGAGI (reference sequence). Unmatched junction bases numbered 5, after V lost 10 bases and J lost 5 bases. Written as DNA, the CDR3 is TGTGCCACCCGGGACAGGGGGCGTGAGACCCAGTACTTC. It is translated as CATRDRGRETQYF.

This clone appeared a few times. The gene calls are TRBV25-1 and TRBJ2-1, with 8 bases fitting TRBD2. The germline gives CDR1 MGHDK, CDR2 SYGVNS. Germline trimming cut 5 bases from V and 10 bases from J; bases unmatched to any gene: 10. The CDR3 totals 14 residues. The CDR3 sequence is CASSSAGTREEQFF. In nucleotides, the CDR3 is TGTGCCAGCAGTTCCGCCGGGACTAGAGAAGAGCAGTTCTTC.

A word on this clone: One junction end disagrees with the germline gene, perhaps due to a read error. The chain combines TRBV7-7 with TRBJ2-2; 7 bases agree with TRBD2. The CDR3 spans 16 residues. Germline CDR1 and CDR2: SSHAT and FNYEAQ (reference sequence). This CDR3 is CASSLGGGGNTGELFF. The CDR3, as DNA: TGTGCTAGCAGCTTAGGCGGCGGGGGGAACACCGGGGAGCTGTTTTTT.

The chain recombines TRBV11-2 with TRBJ2-3, with D perhaps matching TRBD1 (6 bases). CDR1 is SGHAT and CDR2 is FQNNGV in the germline V gene. The germline V and J ends were trimmed by 3 bases and 2 bases, with 12 bases remaining between them. The CDR3 length is 15 residues. CDR3: CASSLGAVNTDTQYF. The DNA for the CDR3 is TGTGCCAGCAGCTTGGGGGCGGTGAACACAGATACGCAGTATTTT. Based on the CDR3 plus reference TRBV11-2 and TRBJ2-3, the full variable domain is EAGVAQSPRYKIIEKRQSVAFWCNPISGHATLYWYQQILGQGPKLLIQFQNNGVVDDSQLPKDRFSAERLKGVDSTLKIQPAKLEDSAVYLCASSLGAVNTDTQYFGPGTRLTVL.

V usage is TRBV5-6 and J usage is TRBJ2-1; 8 nucleotides match TRBD2. Trimming at V came to 3 bases and at J to 2 bases, leaving 4 bases not matched to a gene. This CDR3 region has 15 residues. CDR1 SGHDT and CDR2 YYEEEE come from the germline V gene. Here the CDR3 reads CASSSSGRAYNEQFF. CDR3 bases: TGTGCCAGCAGCTCAAGCGGGAGAGCCTACAATGAGCAGTTCTTC. Variable domain in full (rest from reference TRBV5-6 and TRBJ2-1): DAGVTQSPTHLIKTRGQQVTLRCSPKSGHDTVSWYQQALGQGPQFIFQYYEEEERQRGNFPDRFSGHQFPNYSSELNVNALLLGDSALYLCASSSSGRAYNEQFFGPGTRLTVL.

This chain links TRBV5-8 with TRBJ1-2; perhaps TRBD1 as D (6 bases). This CDR3 has 15 amino acids. Trimming pared 0 bases from V and 4 bases from J, leaving 13 bases between. The germline gives CDR1 SGHTS, CDR2 YDEGEE. The CDR3 sequence is CASSLVDRPLYGYTF. DNA of the CDR3: TGTGCCAGCAGCTTGGTAGACAGGCCCCTCTATGGCTACACCTTC.

V is TRBV6-4 and J is TRBJ1-1, with TRBD1 as a possible D gene (6 bases). Trimming removed 4 bases at V and 10 bases at J, with 16 bases between. CDR3 length: 13 residues. The germline gives CDR1 MRHNA, CDR2 SNTAGT. CDR3 bases: TGTGCCAGCAGTGGGGTGGACAGAACGGGAGCTTTCTTT. It is translated as CASSGVDRTGAFF.

In DNA form, the CDR3 reads TGTGCCAGCAGGTGGGACAGTAACGAGCAGTACTTC. This sequence encodes CASRWDSNEQYF. This chain links TRBV2 with TRBJ2-7; 7 nucleotides match TRBD1. With 6 bases clipped from V and 5 bases from J, the junction kept 4 bases outside the gene matches. The CDR3 loop spans 12 amino acids. The germline V gene has CDR1 SNHLY and CDR2 FYNNEI.

The chain has TRBV5-1 and TRBJ2-6, with TRBD2 identical over 13 bases. The V gene's germline CDR1 is SGHRS and CDR2 YFSETQ. The CDR3 covers 20 residues. V shed 6 bases, J shed 2 bases, and the junction held 14 bases outside the gene matches. The CDR3 loop reads CASTLTPGLAGVAGANVLTF. The CDR3 DNA is TGCGCCAGCACCCTCACCCCCGGACTAGCGGGAGTCGCTGGGGCCAACGTCCTGACTTTC.

The gene calls are TRBV15 and TRBJ2-1, with D perhaps matching TRBD2 (6 bases). The CDR3 runs to 16 residues. The V end was cut by 0 bases, the J end by 1 base, with 10 bases between. Looked up from germline, CDR1 is LNHNV and CDR2 is YYDKDF (reference sequence). The CDR3: CATSRDRGKSYNEQFF. The CDR3 bases are TGTGCCACCAGCAGAGATCGCGGGAAGTCCTACAATGAGCAGTTCTTC.

The CDR3 DNA reads as TGTGCCAGCAGCTTAGCAAGACCGACAGGGAACTCACCCCTCCACTTT. It is translated as CASSLARPTGNSPLHF. The chain joins TRBV7-9 to TRBJ1-6; 7 positions agree with TRBD1. Germline CDR1 reads SEHNR; CDR2 reads FQNEAQ (reference sequence). The CDR3 sequence is 16 residues long. Unmatched junction bases numbered 9, after V lost 0 bases and J lost 10 bases.

Worth noting for this clone: The germline gene is not matched at one end of the junction; a read error may be the cause. This chain links TRBV7-9 with TRBJ1-5; no firm D call. Germline CDR1 SEHNR, CDR2 FQNEAQ (reference sequence). This CDR3 contains 16 residues. CDR3 loop: CSSSLEAGVSNQPQHF. The CDR3 DNA reads TGTTCCAGCAGCTTAGAGGCAGGCGTAAGCAATCAGCCCCAGCATTTT. Combining the CDR3 with reference TRBV7-9 and TRBJ1-5 gives the whole variable domain DTGVSQNPRHKITKRGQNVTFRCDPISEHNRLYWYRQTLGQGPEFLTYFQNEAQLEKSRLLSDRFSAERPKGSFSTLEIQRTEQGDSAMYLCSSSLEAGVSNQPQHFGDGTRLSIL.

The rearrangement links TRBV19 to TRBJ2-3; the D gene is possibly TRBD2 (5 bases). This CDR3 comprises 13 residues. The V end lost 7 bases, the J end lost 5 bases, and 13 bases lay between the germline ends. CDR1 and CDR2 from the germline V gene are LNHDA and SQIVND (reference sequence). The CDR3 spells CASNRQRGDTQYF. The CDR3 nucleotides read TGTGCCAGTAATCGCCAACGGGGAGATACGCAGTATTTT.

CDR3 sequence reads: CASSYPDRDSPLHF. For the CDR3, the DNA is TGTGCCAGCAGTTACCCGGACAGGGATTCACCCCTCCACTTT. V gene TRBV6-6 combines with J gene TRBJ1-6, with TRBD1 matching over 8 bases. The CDR3 has 14 residues. With V trimmed by 2 bases and J by 8 bases, 2 bases remained unmatched. The V gene's germline CDR1 is MNHNY and CDR2 SVGAGI (reference sequence).

The CDR3: CASSQRWDRESPLHF. CDR3 DNA: TGTGCCAGCAGCCAAAGGTGGGACAGGGAATCACCCCTCCACTTT. The J gene is TRBJ1-6, the V gene TRBV21-1; the table assigns TRBD1, which was not confirmed against the DNA. TRBV21-1 is tagged as a pseudogene. The CDR3 contains 15 residues.